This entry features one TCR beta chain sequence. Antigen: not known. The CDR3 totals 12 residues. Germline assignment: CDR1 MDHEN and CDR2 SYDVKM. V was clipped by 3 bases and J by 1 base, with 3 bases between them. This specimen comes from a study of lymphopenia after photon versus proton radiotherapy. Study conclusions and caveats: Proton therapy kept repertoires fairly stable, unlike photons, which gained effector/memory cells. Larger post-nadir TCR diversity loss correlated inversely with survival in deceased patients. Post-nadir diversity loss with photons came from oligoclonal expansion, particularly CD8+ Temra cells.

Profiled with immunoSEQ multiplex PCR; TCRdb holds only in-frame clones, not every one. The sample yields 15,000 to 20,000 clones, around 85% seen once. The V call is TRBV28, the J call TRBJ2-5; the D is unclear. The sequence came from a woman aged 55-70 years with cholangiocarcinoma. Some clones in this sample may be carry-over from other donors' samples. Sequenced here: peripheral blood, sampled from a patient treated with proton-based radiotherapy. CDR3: CASSFFQETQYF. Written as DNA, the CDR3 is TGTGCCAGCAGTTTTTTCCAAGAGACCCAGTACTTC.